Listed below are T cell receptor beta chains from one sample, sequenced in a study of OX40 agonist ivuxolimab in advanced cancers. Using immunoSEQ multiplex PCR, the repertoire was profiled, and TCRdb retains in-frame clones only, with some absent. The data hold some 30,000 clones, with about 89% observed a single time. Specimen: CD4+ or CD8+ T cells sorted from blood, collected in a trial of the OX40 agonist ivuxolimab. All receptors derive from an adult with an advanced solid tumor such as melanoma, head and neck, liver or kidney cancer. Both conserved end residues are part of each CDR3.

j_call,v_call,cdr3_aa
TRBJ1-4,TRBV28,CASSLYQGASATNEKLFF
TRBJ1-5,TRBV13,CASSIASNQPQHF
TRBJ2-1,TRBV5-1,CASSVEDSYSYNEQFF
TRBJ2-3,TRBV19,CASTKSGAYTDTQYF
TRBJ2-7,TRBV27,CASRALTEASHEQYF
TRBJ2-3,TRBV2,CASSRIAGVGGDTQYF
TRBJ2-7,TRBV7-9,CASSLPPSGTIPDEQYF
TRBJ2-3,TRBV6-5,CASSYSLAATDTQYF
TRBJ2-1,TRBV5-6,CASSLASSGHNEQFF
TRBJ2-2,TRBV7-2,CASSFSTGELFF
TRBJ1-1,TRBV6-1,CASSEAFRGTEAFF
TRBJ2-7,TRBV19,CASSPFGGPREQYF
TRBJ2-2,TRBV4-2,CASSVGGANTGELFF
TRBJ1-1,TRBV29-1,CSVEGQGALVGTEAFF
TRBJ2-3,TRBV10-3,CAISDFDRASTDTQYF
TRBJ1-1,TRBV25-1,CASSVGDWATEAFF
TRBJ2-3,TRBV5-1,CASSLGQGITDTQYF
TRBJ2-1,TRBV7-9,CASSVTSGEYNEQFF
TRBJ2-2,TRBV28,CASRTGVAYTGELFF
TRBJ2-2,TRBV4-2,CASSQEGGQGDTGELFF
TRBJ1-2,TRBV6-1,CASSEYPTPRQGNYGYTF
TRBJ2-7,TRBV27,CASSLKGLTYEQYF
TRBJ2-4,TRBV5-4,CASSSAAGRLAKNIQYF
TRBJ1-1,TRBV9,CASSVGPGGTEAFF
TRBJ1-2,TRBV5-8,CASNGAFYTF
TRBJ1-1,TRBV27,CASSYLGTEAFF
TRBJ2-5,TRBV19,CASSIIPRETQYF
TRBJ1-1,TRBV19,CASSIGPGGLNTEAFF
TRBJ2-5,TRBV7-2,CASSHTSGGGSETQYF
TRBJ2-3,TRBV6-5,CASTPWGARDTQYF
TRBJ2-7,TRBV18,CASSYRTLLAGGKEQYF
TRBJ1-1,TRBV2,CASSGVFLAEAFF
TRBJ1-6,TRBV15,CATSRGQGPPGPLHF
TRBJ2-2,TRBV7-6,CASSPPNNPGELFF
TRBJ1-2,TRBV30,CAWSVPQTGGGPNYGYTF
TRBJ1-1,TRBV6-5,CASSYSGTGNTEAFF
TRBJ2-7,TRBV27,CASSPAGGTYEQYF
TRBJ2-7,TRBV28,CASSETAYEQYF
TRBJ1-1,TRBV5-4,CASSLRGGATEAFF
TRBJ2-1,TRBV9,CASSVYEGVNEQFF
TRBJ2-1,TRBV9,CASSESGGGNNEQFF
TRBJ2-1,TRBV19,CASRGEGYNEQFF
TRBJ1-3,TRBV9,CASSSSKGPGNTIYF
TRBJ2-1,TRBV19,CASSPGTSGKQFF
TRBJ1-2,TRBV15,CATSTPGGYGYTF
TRBJ2-1,TRBV19,CASSIEGAYNEQFF
TRBJ2-2,TRBV28,CASSSTHPGEGTGELFF
TRBJ1-1,TRBV27,CASRPDPGQGLWAEAFF
TRBJ1-2,TRBV27,CASSLGAPGTVGGYTF